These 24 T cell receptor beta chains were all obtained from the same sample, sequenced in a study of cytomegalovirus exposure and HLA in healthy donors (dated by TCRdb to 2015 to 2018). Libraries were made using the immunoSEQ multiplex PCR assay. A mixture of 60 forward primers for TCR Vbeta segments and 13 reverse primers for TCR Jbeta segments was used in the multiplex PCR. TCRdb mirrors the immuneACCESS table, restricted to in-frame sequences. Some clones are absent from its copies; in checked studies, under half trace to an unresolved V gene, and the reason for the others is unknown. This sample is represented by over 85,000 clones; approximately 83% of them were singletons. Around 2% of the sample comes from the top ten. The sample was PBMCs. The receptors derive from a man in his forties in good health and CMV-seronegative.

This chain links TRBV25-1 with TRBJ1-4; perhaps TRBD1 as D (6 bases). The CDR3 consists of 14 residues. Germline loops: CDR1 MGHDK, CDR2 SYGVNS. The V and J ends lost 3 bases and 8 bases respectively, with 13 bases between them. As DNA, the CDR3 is TGTGCCAGCAGTGAGTCAGGGGTGGGGGAAAAACTGTTTTTT. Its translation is CASSESGVGEKLFF.

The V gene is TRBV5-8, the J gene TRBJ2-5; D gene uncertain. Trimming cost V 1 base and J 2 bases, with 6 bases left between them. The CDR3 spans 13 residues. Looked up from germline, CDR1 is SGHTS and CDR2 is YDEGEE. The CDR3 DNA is TGTGCCAGCAGCTTGCACTCGCAAGAGACCCAGTACTTC. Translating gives CASSLHSQETQYF.

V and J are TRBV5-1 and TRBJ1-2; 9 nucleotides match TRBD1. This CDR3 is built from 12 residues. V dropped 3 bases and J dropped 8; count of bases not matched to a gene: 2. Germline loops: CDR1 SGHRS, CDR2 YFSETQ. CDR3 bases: TGCGCCAGCAGCTGGGGACAGGGAGGCTACACCTTC. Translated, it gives CASSWGQGGYTF.

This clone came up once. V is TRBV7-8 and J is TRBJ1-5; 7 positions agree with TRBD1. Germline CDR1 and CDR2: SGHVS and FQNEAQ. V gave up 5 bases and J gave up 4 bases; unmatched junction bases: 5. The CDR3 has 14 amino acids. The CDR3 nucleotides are TGTGCCAGCAGCGCGGGACAGACTAATCAGCCCCAGCATTTT. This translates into CASSAGQTNQPQHF.

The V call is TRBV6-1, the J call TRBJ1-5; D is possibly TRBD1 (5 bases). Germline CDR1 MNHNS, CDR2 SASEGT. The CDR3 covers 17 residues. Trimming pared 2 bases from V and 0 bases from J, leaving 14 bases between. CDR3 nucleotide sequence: TGTGCCAGCAGTGAAACTGGAGGGACGCATAGCAATCAGCCCCAGCATTTT. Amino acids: CASSETGGTHSNQPQHF.

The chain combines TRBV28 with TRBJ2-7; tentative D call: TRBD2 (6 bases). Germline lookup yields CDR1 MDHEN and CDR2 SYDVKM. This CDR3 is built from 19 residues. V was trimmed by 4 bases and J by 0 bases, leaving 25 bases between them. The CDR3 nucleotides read TGTGCCAGCAGTTCCCCCTGGGGAGGTTCCACCTTAGTCTCCTACGAGCAGTACTTC. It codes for CASSSPWGGSTLVSYEQYF.

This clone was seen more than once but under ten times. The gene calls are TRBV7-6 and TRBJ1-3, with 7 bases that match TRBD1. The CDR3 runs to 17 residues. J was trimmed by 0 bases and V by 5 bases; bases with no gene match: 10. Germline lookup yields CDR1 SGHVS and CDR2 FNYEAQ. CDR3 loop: CASSPTPTGNSGNTIYF. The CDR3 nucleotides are TGTGCCAGCAGCCCGACCCCGACAGGGAACTCTGGAAACACCATATATTTT.

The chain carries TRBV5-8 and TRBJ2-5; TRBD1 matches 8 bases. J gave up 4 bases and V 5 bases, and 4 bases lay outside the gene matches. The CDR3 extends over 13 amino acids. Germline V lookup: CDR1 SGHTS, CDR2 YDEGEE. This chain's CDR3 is CASRRTGLETQYF. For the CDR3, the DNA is TGTGCCAGCAGAAGGACAGGGTTAGAGACCCAGTACTTC.

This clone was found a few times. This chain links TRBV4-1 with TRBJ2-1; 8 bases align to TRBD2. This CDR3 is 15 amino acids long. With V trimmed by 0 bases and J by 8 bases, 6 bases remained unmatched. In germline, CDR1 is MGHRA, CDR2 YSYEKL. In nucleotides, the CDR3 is TGCGCCAGCAGCCAAGAGGGACTAGAGCAGGATGAGCAGTTCTTC. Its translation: CASSQEGLEQDEQFF.

CDR3 in amino acids: CASSFSDRAQPQHF. CDR3 in DNA: TGTGCCAGCAGCTTTTCGGACAGGGCTCAGCCCCAGCATTTT. The J gene is TRBJ1-5, the V gene TRBV7-2; 8 bases match TRBD1. The trim removed 3 bases at V and 6 bases at J, leaving 4 bases unmatched. The length of the CDR3 is 14 residues. From germline, CDR1 is SGHTA and CDR2 FQGNSA.

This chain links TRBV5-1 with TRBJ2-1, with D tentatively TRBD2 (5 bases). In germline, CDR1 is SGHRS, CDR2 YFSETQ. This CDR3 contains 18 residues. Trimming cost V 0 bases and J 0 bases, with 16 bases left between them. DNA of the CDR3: TGCGCCAGCAGCTTGGCGGTGCTGGGGAGCAACTCCTACAATGAGCAGTTCTTC. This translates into CASSLAVLGSNSYNEQFF.

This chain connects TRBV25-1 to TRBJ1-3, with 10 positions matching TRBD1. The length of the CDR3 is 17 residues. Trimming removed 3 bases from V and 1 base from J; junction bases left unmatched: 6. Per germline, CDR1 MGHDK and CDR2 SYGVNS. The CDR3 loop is CASSDRDRGKSGNTIYF. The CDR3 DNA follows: TGTGCCAGCAGTGACCGGGACAGGGGTAAATCTGGAAACACCATATATTTT.

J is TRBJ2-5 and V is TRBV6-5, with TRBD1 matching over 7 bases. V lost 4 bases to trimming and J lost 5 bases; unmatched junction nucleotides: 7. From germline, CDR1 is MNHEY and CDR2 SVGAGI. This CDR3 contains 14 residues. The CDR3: CASSSPGGRETQYF. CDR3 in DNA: TGTGCCAGCAGTTCCCCAGGGGGTCGGGAGACCCAGTACTTC.

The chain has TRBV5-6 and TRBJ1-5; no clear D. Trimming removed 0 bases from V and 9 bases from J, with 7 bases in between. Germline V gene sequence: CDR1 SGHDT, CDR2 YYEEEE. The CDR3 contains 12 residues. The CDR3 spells CASSLGELPQHF. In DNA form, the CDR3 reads TGTGCCAGCAGCTTGGGGGAGCTGCCCCAGCATTTT.

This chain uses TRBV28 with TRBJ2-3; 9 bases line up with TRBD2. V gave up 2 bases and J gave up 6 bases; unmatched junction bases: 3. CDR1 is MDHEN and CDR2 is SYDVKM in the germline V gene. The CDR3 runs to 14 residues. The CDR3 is CASSLAGGRDTQYF. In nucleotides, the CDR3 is TGTGCCAGCAGTTTAGCGGGGGGGCGGGATACGCAGTATTTT. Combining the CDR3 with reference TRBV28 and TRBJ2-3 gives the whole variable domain DVKVTQSSRYLVKRTGEKVFLECVQDMDHENMFWYRQDPGLGLRLIYFSYDVKMKEKGDIPEGYSVSREKKERFSLILESASTNQTSMYLCASSLAGGRDTQYFGPGTRLTVL.

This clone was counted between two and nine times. The CDR3 sequence is CASSPGQGGGYGYTF. The CDR3, as DNA: TGCGCCAGCAGCCCGGGACAGGGAGGGGGCTATGGCTACACCTTC. The chain links TRBV5-1 to TRBJ1-2; 9 bases align to TRBD1. V dropped 4 bases and J dropped 4; count of bases not matched to a gene: 8. Germline V CDR1 and CDR2: SGHRS, YFSETQ. This CDR3 is built from 15 residues.

CDR3 nucleotides: TGTGCCAGCAGACTACTAGATCTCTCCTACAATGAGCAGTTCTTC. Translation gives CASRLLDLSYNEQFF. This chain links TRBV7-9 with TRBJ2-1, with D possibly matching TRBD2 (5 bases). Germline assignment: CDR1 SEHNR and CDR2 FQNEAQ (reference sequence). Trimming shortened V by 6 bases and J by 0 bases, and 12 bases separated the two germline ends. This CDR3 is 15 amino acids long.

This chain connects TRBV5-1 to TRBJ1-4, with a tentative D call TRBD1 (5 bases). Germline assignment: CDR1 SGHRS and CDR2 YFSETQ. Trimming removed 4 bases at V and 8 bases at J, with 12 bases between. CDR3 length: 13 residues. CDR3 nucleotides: TGCGCCAGCAGCCCCCAGGGAACGGAAAAACTGTTTTTT. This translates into CASSPQGTEKLFF.

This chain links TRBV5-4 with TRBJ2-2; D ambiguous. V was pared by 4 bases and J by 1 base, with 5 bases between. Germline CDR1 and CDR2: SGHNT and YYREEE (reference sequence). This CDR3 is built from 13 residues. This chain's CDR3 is CASSTRNTGELFF. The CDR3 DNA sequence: TGTGCCAGCAGCACACGGAACACCGGGGAGCTGTTTTTT. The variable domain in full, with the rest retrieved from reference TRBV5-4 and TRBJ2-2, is ETGVTQSPTHLIKTRGQQVTLRCSSQSGHNTVSWYQQALGQGPQFIFQYYREEENGRGNFPPRFSGLQFPNYSSELNVNALELDDSALYLCASSTRNTGELFFGEGSRLTVL.

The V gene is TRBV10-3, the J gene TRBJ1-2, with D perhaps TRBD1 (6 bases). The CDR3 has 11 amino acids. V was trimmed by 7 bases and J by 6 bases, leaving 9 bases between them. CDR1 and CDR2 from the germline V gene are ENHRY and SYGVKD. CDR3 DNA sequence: TGTGCCATCAACAGGGAACATGGCTACACCTTC. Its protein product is CAINREHGYTF.

As DNA, the CDR3 is TGTGCCTGGAGTGAGACAGGGGGGTTCGGCTACACCTTC. Protein product: CAWSETGGFGYTF. The rearrangement uses TRBV30 and TRBJ1-2; 9 nucleotides align to TRBD1. J gave up 8 bases and V 1 base, and 5 bases lay outside the gene matches. Germline values: CDR1 GTSNPN, CDR2 SVGIG (reference sequence). CDR3 length: 13 residues.

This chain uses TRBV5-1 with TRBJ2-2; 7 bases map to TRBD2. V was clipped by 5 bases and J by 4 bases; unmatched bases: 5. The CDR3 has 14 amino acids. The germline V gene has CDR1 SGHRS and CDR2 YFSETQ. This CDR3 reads CASRLTSSTGELFF. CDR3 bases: TGCGCCAGCAGATTGACTAGCAGCACCGGGGAGCTGTTTTTT.

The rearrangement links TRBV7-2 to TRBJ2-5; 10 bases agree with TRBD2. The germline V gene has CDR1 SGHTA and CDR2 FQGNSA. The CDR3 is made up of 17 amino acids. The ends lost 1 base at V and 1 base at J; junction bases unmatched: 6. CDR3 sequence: CASSLVLAGGLQETQYF. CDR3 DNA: TGTGCCAGCAGCTTAGTCTTAGCGGGGGGCCTCCAAGAGACCCAGTACTTC.

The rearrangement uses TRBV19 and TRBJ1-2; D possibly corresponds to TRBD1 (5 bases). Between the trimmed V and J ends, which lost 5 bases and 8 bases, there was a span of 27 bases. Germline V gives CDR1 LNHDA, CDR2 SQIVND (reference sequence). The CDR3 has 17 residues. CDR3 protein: CASSPAGIRQGSWGYTF. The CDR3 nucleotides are TGTGCCAGTAGTCCTGCCGGTATACGGCAGGGCTCATGGGGCTACACCTTC.